These T cell receptor beta chains were read from a single sample in a study of response to subunit inactivated influenza vaccine. TCRdb called the RT-PCR reads again in MiXCR, with one record for every CDR3 protein. The sample contains hundreds of thousands of distinct CDR3 sequences, 18% of which appear only once. Sequenced material: PBMCs from blood, taken 4 to 6 days after vaccination. Receptors were obtained from a man aged 45 to 65 who received an inactivated influenza vaccine. CDR3s include the opening cysteine and the closing phenylalanine or tryptophan. Each record gives: J gene, clone size, V gene, D gene, CDR3 DNA, CDR3 protein. A D gene is named only where the DNA matches it firmly. Not all rows give a size; the values are once, few, many and, for expanded clones, a class.

j_gene: TRBJ2-1; abundance: -; v_gene: TRBV20-1; d_gene: TRBD2; CDR3nt: TGCAGTGCCATTAGCGGGGGGGAGGCCTACAATGAGCAGTTCTTC; CDR3aa: CSAISGGEAYNEQFF
j_gene: TRBJ2-5; abundance: many; v_gene: TRBV7-9; d_gene: -; CDR3nt: TGTGCCAGCAGCTTTGGGAGGGAGACCCAGTACTTC; CDR3aa: CASSFGRETQYF
j_gene: TRBJ2-3; abundance: few; v_gene: TRBV6-2/TRBV6-3; d_gene: -; CDR3nt: TGTGCCAGCAGATTAACATCAGGGGATACGCAGTATTTT; CDR3aa: CASRLTSGDTQYF
j_gene: TRBJ1-1; abundance: few; v_gene: TRBV20-1; d_gene: -; CDR3nt: TGCAGTGCCAAGGACCAGGGGAGGACTGAAGCTTTCTTT; CDR3aa: CSAKDQGRTEAFF
j_gene: TRBJ2-3; abundance: few; v_gene: TRBV10-3; d_gene: TRBD2; CDR3nt: TGTGCCATCAGTCAGACTAGCGGGGTCACAGATACGCAGTATTTT; CDR3aa: CAISQTSGVTDTQYF
j_gene: TRBJ2-1; abundance: -; v_gene: TRBV5-1; d_gene: -; CDR3nt: TGCGCCAGCAGCGGTTCGTTGGTTTACAATGAGCAGTTCTTC; CDR3aa: CASSGSLVYNEQFF
j_gene: TRBJ2-1; abundance: -; v_gene: TRBV6-5; d_gene: TRBD1; CDR3nt: TGTGCCAGCAGTTACGGGACAGGGGGGATTCTCAATGAGCAGTTCTTC; CDR3aa: CASSYGTGGILNEQFF
j_gene: TRBJ1-5; abundance: few; v_gene: TRBV10-3; d_gene: -; CDR3nt: TGTGCCATCAGTGCGCAGGGAAAGGGCGTCAATCAGCCCCAGCATTTT; CDR3aa: CAISAQGKGVNQPQHF
j_gene: TRBJ1-1; abundance: few; v_gene: TRBV12-3/TRBV12-4; d_gene: -; CDR3nt: TGTGCCAGCAGTTTAGCGCGGACAACGGAAGCTTTCTTT; CDR3aa: CASSLARTTEAFF
j_gene: TRBJ2-2; abundance: few; v_gene: TRBV10-1; d_gene: -; CDR3nt: TGCGCCAGCAGTGGAAGCGGGGAGCTGTTTTTT; CDR3aa: CASSGSGELFF
j_gene: TRBJ2-1; abundance: -; v_gene: TRBV7-2; d_gene: -; CDR3nt: TGTGCCAGCAGCTTAGAGGAGAGGATCGGGTTCTTC; CDR3aa: CASSLEERIGFF
j_gene: TRBJ2-7; abundance: few; v_gene: TRBV11-2; d_gene: -; CDR3nt: TGTGCCAGCAGCTTCCCTATAGCAGGGACTGACTACGAGCAGTACTTC; CDR3aa: CASSFPIAGTDYEQYF
j_gene: TRBJ2-2; abundance: few; v_gene: TRBV15; d_gene: -; CDR3nt: TGTGCCACCAGCAGAGAGTCTGTGAGATCGCCCGGGGAGCTGTTTTTT; CDR3aa: CATSRESVRSPGELFF
j_gene: TRBJ1-1; abundance: -; v_gene: TRBV6-1; d_gene: -; CDR3nt: TGTGCCAGCAGCCGCAAGTTATTCACTGAAGCTTTCTTT; CDR3aa: CASSRKLFTEAFF
j_gene: TRBJ2-3; abundance: few; v_gene: TRBV24-1; d_gene: TRBD2; CDR3nt: TGTGCCACCAGTGATTTGGGACTAGCGACTAGCACAGATACGCAGTATTTT; CDR3aa: CATSDLGLATSTDTQYF
j_gene: TRBJ2-1; abundance: -; v_gene: TRBV7-2; d_gene: -; CDR3nt: TGTGCCAGCAGCTTAGAAATCCCCAATGAGCAGTTCTTC; CDR3aa: CASSLEIPNEQFF
j_gene: TRBJ2-7; abundance: -; v_gene: TRBV6-2/TRBV6-3; d_gene: TRBD1; CDR3nt: TGTGCCAGCAGTTACTCCCTGGACAGGGTACTCTACGAGCAGTACTTC; CDR3aa: CASSYSLDRVLYEQYF
j_gene: TRBJ2-6; abundance: -; v_gene: TRBV2; d_gene: TRBD1; CDR3nt: TGTGCCAAAACAGGGACAGGGGTAGGGGCCAACGTCCTGACTTTC; CDR3aa: CAKTGTGVGANVLTF
j_gene: TRBJ2-7; abundance: -; v_gene: TRBV5-6; d_gene: TRBD1; CDR3nt: TGTGCCAGCAGCCCAACGACAGGGGGAGGCTACGAGCAGTACTTC; CDR3aa: CASSPTTGGGYEQYF
j_gene: TRBJ1-4; abundance: -; v_gene: TRBV24-1; d_gene: -; CDR3nt: TGTGCCACCAGTGACATTGATGGAGGAAAACTGTTTTTT; CDR3aa: CATSDIDGGKLFF